These 7 T cell receptor beta chains originate from one sample sequenced in a study of cytomegalovirus exposure and HLA in healthy donors. PCR primers comprised 60 Vbeta and 13 Jbeta primers. TCRdb's table, derived via immunoSEQ multiplex PCR, lists solely in-frame clones and lacks some. The profile shows some 150,000 clones, about 80% of them singletons. The sequencing sample was made of PBMCs. These receptors all stem from a man younger than 45 in good health and CMV-seronegative.

The chain combines TRBV9 with TRBJ2-2; TRBD1 aligns across 9 bases. Trimming cost V 4 bases and J 4 bases; bases outside gene matches: 8. Looked up from germline, CDR1 is SGDLS and CDR2 is YYNGEE. The CDR3 totals 16 residues. CDR3 nucleotide sequence: TGTGCCAGCAGCCCTTACAGGGGGCTGGGCACCGGGGAGCTGTTTTTT. It codes for CASSPYRGLGTGELFF.

V gene TRBV2 combines with J gene TRBJ1-1; D is ambiguous. The CDR3 totals 14 residues. In germline, CDR1 is SNHLY, CDR2 FYNNEI. The V gene lost 1 base and the J gene lost 8 bases, with 14 bases spanning the gap. The CDR3 is CASSEGTMLPEAFF. The CDR3 DNA reads TGTGCCAGCAGTGAAGGAACAATGTTACCCGAAGCTTTCTTT.

The V gene is TRBV6-6, the J gene TRBJ1-4; D perhaps matches TRBD1 (6 bases). The V end lost 2 bases, the J end lost 7 bases, and 8 bases lay between the germline ends. The CDR3 runs 13 residues. The germline gives CDR1 MNHNY, CDR2 SVGAGI (reference sequence). In nucleotides, the CDR3 is TGTGCCAGCAGTTACAGGGGGTCTGAAAAACTGTTTTTT. Translating gives CASSYRGSEKLFF.

This clone was detected only a few times. The V call is TRBV11-1, the J call TRBJ2-7; 9 positions agree with TRBD1. The junction had 9 bases not matched to a gene; V was cut back by 4 bases and J by 2 bases. The CDR3 covers 16 residues. CDR1 SGHAT and CDR2 FQDESV come from the germline V gene (reference sequence). CDR3 DNA sequence: TGTGCCAGCAGCTCCCAATGGACAGGGGAGGCCTACGAGCAGTACTTC. Translation: CASSSQWTGEAYEQYF.

The chain joins TRBV25-1 to TRBJ2-1, with D possibly TRBD2 on 5 matching bases. Germline V gives CDR1 MGHDK, CDR2 SYGVNS. Trimming left V 6 bases short and J 6 bases short, with 12 bases between. The CDR3 consists of 13 residues. The CDR3 sequence is CASRQVGSNEQFF. CDR3 in DNA: TGTGCCAGCAGGCAAGTAGGGAGCAATGAGCAGTTCTTC.

This clone was seen a few times. This sequence joins TRBV27 and TRBJ2-1; a possible D gene is TRBD1 (5 bases). The germline V gene encodes CDR1 MNHEY and CDR2 SMNVEV (reference sequence). Trimming stripped 3 bases from V and 1 base from J, with 7 bases between. This CDR3 has 14 residues. The CDR3 is CASSFQGSYNEQFF. CDR3 DNA sequence: TGTGCCAGCAGTTTCCAGGGATCCTACAATGAGCAGTTCTTC.

In DNA, the CDR3 is TGTGCCAGCAGTGAATGGCGGACACGGACAAGAGGAGGCTACACCTTC. Translating it yields CASSEWRTRTRGGYTF. The chain employs TRBV2 and TRBJ1-2; D is perhaps TRBD1 (5 bases). The germline gives CDR1 SNHLY, CDR2 FYNNEI. The CDR3 sequence is 16 residues long. Trimming cost V 2 bases and J 8 bases, with 21 bases left between them.